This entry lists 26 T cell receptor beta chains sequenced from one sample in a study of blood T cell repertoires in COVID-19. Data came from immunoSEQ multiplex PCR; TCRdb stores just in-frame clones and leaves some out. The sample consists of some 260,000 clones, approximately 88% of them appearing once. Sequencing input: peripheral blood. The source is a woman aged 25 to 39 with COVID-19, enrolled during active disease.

The DNA for the CDR3 is TGCGCCAGCAGCCAATGGGTTTTTGTAGATCGGCTAGCGGGAGTGTCGAACGAGCAGTACGTC. It is translated as CASSQWVFVDRLAGVSNEQYV. The chain joins TRBV23-1 to TRBJ2-7, with 10 bases matching TRBD2. TRBV23-1 is reported as an ORF; its role is uncertain. CDR3 length: 21 residues.

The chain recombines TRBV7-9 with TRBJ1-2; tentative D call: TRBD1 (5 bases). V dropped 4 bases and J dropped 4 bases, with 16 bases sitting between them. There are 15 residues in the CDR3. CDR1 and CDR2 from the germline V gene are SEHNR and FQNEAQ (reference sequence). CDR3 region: CASSSGTSLFYGYTF. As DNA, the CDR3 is TGTGCCAGCAGCTCCGGGACTTCCCTTTTCTATGGCTACACCTTC.

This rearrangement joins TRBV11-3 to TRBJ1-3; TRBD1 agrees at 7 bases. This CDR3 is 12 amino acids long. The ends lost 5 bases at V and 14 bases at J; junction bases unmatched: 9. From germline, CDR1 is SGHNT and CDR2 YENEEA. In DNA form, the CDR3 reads TGTGCCAGCAGCGAGGGACAGCAAACCGTATATTTT. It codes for CASSEGQQTVYF.

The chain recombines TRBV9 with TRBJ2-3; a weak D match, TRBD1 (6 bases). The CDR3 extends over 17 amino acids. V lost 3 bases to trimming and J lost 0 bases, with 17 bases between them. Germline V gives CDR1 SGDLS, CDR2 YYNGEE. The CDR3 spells CASSGLSGTFSTDTQYF. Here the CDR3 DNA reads TGTGCCAGCAGCGGATTGTCCGGGACATTTAGCACAGATACGCAGTATTTT.

CDR3 amino acids: CASSPSGGHYNEQFF. The CDR3 DNA follows: TGTGCCAGTAGCCCTAGCGGGGGGCACTACAATGAGCAGTTCTTC. J is TRBJ2-1 and V is TRBV19; TRBD2 agrees at 11 bases. This CDR3 comprises 15 residues. After removal of 6 bases from V and 3 bases from J, the junction contained 4 bases not matched to a gene. Germline V lookup: CDR1 LNHDA, CDR2 SQIVND (reference sequence).

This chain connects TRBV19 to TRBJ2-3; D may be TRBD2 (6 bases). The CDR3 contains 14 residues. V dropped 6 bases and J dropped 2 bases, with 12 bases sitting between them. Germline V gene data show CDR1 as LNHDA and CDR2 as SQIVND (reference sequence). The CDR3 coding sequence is TGTGCCAGTAGATACGGGGAGGTCACAGATACGCAGTATTTT. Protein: CASRYGEVTDTQYF.

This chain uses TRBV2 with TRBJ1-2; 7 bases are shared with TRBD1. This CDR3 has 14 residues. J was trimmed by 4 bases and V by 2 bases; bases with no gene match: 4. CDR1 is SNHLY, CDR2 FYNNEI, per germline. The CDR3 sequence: CASSEQGVTYGYTF. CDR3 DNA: TGTGCCAGCAGTGAACAGGGGGTGACCTATGGCTACACCTTC. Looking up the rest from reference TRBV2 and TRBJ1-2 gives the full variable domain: EPEVTQTPSHQVTQMGQEVILRCVPISNHLYFYWYRQILGQKVEFLVSFYNNEISEKSEIFDDQFSVERPDGSNFTLKIRSTKLEDSAMYFCASSEQGVTYGYTFGSGTRLTVV.

The CDR3 coding sequence is TGTGCCAGCAGCTTGCTGCGGGGGTTGACCTACGAGCAGTACTTC. This gives the protein CASSLLRGLTYEQYF. The V and J genes are TRBV5-8 and TRBJ2-7; 7 nucleotides agree with TRBD2. This CDR3 has 15 amino acids. J gave up 2 bases and V 1 base, and 6 bases lay outside the gene matches. Germline assignment: CDR1 SGHTS and CDR2 YDEGEE.

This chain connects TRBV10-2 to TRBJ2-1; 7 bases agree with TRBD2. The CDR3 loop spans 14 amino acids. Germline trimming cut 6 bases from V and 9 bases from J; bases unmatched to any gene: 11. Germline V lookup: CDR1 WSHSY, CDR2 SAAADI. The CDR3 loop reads CASRSSGPGGEQFF. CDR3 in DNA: TGCGCCAGCAGATCTAGCGGTCCCGGGGGTGAGCAGTTCTTC.

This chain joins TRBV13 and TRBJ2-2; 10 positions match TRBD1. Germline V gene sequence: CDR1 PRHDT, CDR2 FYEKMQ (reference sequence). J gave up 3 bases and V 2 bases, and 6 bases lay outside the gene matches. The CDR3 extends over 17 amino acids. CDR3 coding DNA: TGTGCCAGCAGCTTATCGTTCGGGACAGGGGACACCGGGGAGCTGTTTTTT. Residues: CASSLSFGTGDTGELFF.

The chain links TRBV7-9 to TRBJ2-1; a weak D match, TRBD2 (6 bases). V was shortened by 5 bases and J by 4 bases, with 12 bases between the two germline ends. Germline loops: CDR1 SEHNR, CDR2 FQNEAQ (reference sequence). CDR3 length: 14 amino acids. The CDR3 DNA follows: TGTGCCAGCAGCCCTTGGGACTTATACAATGAGCAGTTCTTC. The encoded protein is CASSPWDLYNEQFF. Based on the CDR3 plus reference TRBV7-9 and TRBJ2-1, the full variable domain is DTGVSQNPRHKITKRGQNVTFRCDPISEHNRLYWYRQTLGQGPEFLTYFQNEAQLEKSRLLSDRFSAERPKGSFSTLEIQRTEQGDSAMYLCASSPWDLYNEQFFGPGTRLTVL.

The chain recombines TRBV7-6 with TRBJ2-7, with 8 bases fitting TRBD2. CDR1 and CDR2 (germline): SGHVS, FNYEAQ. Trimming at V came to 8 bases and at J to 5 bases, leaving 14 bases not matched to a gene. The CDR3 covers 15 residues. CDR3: CASGGWGRGGHEQYF. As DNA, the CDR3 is TGTGCCAGCGGAGGTTGGGGACGGGGGGGCCACGAGCAGTACTTC.

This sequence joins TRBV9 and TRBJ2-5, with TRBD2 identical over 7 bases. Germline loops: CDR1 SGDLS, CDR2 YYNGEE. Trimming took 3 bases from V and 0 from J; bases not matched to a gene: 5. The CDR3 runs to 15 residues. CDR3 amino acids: CASSGEGRDQETQYF. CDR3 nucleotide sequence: TGTGCCAGCAGCGGGGAGGGACGGGACCAAGAGACCCAGTACTTC.

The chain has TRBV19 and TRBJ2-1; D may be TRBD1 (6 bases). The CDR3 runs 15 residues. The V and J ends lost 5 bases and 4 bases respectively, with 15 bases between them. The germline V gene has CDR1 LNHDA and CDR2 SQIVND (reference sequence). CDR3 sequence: CASSLERTEYNEQFF. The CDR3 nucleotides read TGTGCCAGTAGTCTCGAACGGACAGAGTACAATGAGCAGTTCTTC.

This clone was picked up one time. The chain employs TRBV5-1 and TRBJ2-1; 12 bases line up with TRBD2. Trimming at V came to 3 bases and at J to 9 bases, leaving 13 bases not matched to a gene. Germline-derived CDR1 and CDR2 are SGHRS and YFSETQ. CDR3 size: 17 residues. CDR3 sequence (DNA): TGCGCCAGCAGCTCCAGCCCTAGCGGGAGGGCCGAAGGTGAGCAGTTCTTC. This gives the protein CASSSSPSGRAEGEQFF.

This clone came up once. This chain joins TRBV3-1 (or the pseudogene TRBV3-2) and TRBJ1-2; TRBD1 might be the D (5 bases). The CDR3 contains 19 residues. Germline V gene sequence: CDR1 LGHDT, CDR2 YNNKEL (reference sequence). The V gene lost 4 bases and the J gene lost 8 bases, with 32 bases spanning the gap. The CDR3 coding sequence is TGTGCCAGCAGCCCAAGACCGACTGGAAGGCAGGGCCGAGCCAGGGGCTACACCTTC. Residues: CASSPRPTGRQGRARGYTF.

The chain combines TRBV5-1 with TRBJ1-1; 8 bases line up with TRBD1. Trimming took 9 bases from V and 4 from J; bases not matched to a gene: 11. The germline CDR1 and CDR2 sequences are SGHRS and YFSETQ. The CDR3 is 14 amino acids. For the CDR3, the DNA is TGCGCCACCAGAACAGGGGGGGAGAGCACTGAAGCTTTCTTT. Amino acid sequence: CATRTGGESTEAFF. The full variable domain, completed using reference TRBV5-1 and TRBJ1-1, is KAGVTQTPRYLIKTRGQQVTLSCSPISGHRSVSWYQQTPGQGLQFLFEYFSETQRNKGNFPGRFSGRQFSNSRSEMNVSTLELGDSALYLCATRTGGESTEAFFGQGTRLTVV.

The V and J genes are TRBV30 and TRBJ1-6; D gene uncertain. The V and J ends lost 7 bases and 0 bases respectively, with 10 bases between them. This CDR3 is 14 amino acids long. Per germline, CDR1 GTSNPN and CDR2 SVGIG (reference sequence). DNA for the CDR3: TGTGCCTTTAGTTGGAGCTCCTATAATTCACCCCTCCACTTT. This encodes CAFSWSSYNSPLHF.

This chain's CDR3 is CASSLLTDTQYF. The DNA of the CDR3 is TGTGCCAGCAGCCTTTTAACAGATACGCAGTATTTT. This sequence joins TRBV9 and TRBJ2-3, with no clear D. This CDR3 comprises 12 residues. V lost 4 bases and J 3 bases, leaving 6 bases between the germline ends. Germline V gives CDR1 SGDLS, CDR2 YYNGEE.

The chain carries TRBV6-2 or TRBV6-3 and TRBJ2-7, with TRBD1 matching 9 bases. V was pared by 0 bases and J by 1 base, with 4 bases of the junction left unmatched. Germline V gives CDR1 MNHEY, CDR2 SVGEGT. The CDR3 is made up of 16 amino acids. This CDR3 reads CASSYSQDRGSYEQYF. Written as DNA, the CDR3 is TGTGCCAGCAGTTACTCTCAGGACAGGGGTTCCTACGAGCAGTACTTC.

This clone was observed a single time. The CDR3: CASSLYSLGQLIYEQYF. In DNA, the CDR3 is TGTGCCAGCAGCTTATATTCCCTGGGACAGCTGATCTACGAGCAGTACTTC. V gene TRBV7-8 combines with J gene TRBJ2-7; TRBD1 aligns across 7 bases. V trimming: 2 bases; J trimming: 3 bases; junction bases outside the gene matches: 13. From germline, CDR1 is SGHVS and CDR2 FQNEAQ. This CDR3 is built from 17 residues. Combining the CDR3 with reference TRBV7-8 and TRBJ2-7 gives the whole variable domain GAGVSQSPRYKVAKRGQDVALRCDPISGHVSLFWYQQALGQGPEFLTYFQNEAQLDKSGLPSDRFFAERPEGSVSTLKIQRTQQEDSAVYLCASSLYSLGQLIYEQYFGPGTRLTVT.

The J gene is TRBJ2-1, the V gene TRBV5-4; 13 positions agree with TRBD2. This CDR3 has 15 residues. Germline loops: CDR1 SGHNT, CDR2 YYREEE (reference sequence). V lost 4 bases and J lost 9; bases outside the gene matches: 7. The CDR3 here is CASSAWGLAGTEQFF. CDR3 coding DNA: TGTGCCAGCAGCGCCTGGGGACTAGCGGGAACTGAGCAGTTCTTC.

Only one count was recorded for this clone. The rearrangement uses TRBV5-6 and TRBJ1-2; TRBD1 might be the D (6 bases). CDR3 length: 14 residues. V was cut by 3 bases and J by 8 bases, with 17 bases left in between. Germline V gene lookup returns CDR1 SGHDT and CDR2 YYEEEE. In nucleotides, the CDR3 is TGTGCCAGCAGCTCCATCGGGGGGCTTGGCGGCTACACCTTC. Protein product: CASSSIGGLGGYTF. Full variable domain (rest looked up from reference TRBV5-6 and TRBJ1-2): DAGVTQSPTHLIKTRGQQVTLRCSPKSGHDTVSWYQQALGQGPQFIFQYYEEEERQRGNFPDRFSGHQFPNYSSELNVNALLLGDSALYLCASSSIGGLGGYTFGSGTRLTVV.

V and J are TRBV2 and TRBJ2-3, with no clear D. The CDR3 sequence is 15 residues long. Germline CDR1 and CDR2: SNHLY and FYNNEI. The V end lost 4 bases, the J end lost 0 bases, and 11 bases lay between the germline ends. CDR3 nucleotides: TGTGCCAGCAGTGGGGCTATGAGAAGCACAGATACGCAGTATTTT. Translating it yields CASSGAMRSTDTQYF. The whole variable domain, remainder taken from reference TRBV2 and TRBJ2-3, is EPEVTQTPSHQVTQMGQEVILRCVPISNHLYFYWYRQILGQKVEFLVSFYNNEISEKSEIFDDQFSVERPDGSNFTLKIRSTKLEDSAMYFCASSGAMRSTDTQYFGPGTRLTVL.

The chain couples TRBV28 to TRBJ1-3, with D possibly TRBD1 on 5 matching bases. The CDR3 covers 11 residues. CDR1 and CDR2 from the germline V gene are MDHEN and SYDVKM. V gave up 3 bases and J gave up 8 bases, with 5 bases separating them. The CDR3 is CASSLGHTIYF. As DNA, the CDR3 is TGTGCCAGCAGTTTGGGGCACACCATATATTTT.

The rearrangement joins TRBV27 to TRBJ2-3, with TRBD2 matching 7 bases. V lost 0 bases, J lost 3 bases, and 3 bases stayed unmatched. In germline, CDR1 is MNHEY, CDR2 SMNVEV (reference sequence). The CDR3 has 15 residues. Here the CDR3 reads CASSLSGRRTDTQYF. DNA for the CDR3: TGTGCCAGCAGTTTATCCGGGAGGCGGACAGATACGCAGTATTTT.